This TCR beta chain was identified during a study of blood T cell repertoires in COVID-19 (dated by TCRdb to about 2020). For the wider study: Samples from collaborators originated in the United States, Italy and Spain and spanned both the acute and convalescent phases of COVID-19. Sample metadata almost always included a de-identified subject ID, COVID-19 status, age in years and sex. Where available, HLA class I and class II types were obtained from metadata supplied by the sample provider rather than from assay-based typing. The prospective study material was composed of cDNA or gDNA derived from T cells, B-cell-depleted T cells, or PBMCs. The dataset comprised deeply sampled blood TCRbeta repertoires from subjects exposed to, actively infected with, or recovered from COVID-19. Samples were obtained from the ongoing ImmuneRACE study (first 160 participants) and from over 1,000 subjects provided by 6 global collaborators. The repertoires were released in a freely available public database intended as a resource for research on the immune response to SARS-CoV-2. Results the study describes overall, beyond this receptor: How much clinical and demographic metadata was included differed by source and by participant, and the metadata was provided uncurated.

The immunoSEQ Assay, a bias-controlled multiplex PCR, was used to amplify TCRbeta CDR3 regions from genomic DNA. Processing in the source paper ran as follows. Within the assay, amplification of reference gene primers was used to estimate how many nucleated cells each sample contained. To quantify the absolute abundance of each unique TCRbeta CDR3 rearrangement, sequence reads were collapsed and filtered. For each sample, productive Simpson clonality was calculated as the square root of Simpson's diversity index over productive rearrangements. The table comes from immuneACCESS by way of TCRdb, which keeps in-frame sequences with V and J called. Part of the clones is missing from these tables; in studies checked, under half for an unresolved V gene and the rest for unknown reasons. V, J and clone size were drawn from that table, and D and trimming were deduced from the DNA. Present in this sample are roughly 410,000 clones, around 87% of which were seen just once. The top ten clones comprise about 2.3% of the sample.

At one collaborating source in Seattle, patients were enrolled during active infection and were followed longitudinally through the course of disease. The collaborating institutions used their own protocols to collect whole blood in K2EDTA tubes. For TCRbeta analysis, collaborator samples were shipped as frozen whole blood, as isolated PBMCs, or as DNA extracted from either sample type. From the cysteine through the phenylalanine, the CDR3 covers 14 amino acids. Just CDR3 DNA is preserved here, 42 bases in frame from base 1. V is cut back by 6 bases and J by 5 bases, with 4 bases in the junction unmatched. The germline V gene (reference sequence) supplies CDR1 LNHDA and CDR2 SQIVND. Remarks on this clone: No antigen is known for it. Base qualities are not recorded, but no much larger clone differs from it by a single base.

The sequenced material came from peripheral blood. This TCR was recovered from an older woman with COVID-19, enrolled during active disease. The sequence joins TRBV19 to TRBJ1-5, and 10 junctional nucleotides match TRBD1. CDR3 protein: CASSQTGGDQPQHF. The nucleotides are TGTGCCAGTAGCCAGACAGGGGGCGATCAGCCCCAGCATTTT.